This record concerns one T cell receptor beta chain sequence. These data belong to a study of blood T cell repertoires in COVID-19. Background on the study: The samples span acute and convalescent COVID-19 from the United States, Italy and Spain. The analysed material was cDNA or gDNA that came from T cells, B-cell-depleted T cells, or PBMCs.

Original processing notes: Reference gene primers were amplified, and this amplification served to estimate nucleated cell counts. The repertoire was sequenced with immunoSEQ multiplex PCR; TCRdb's copy has only in-frame clones and lacks some. Clone size and the V and J calls come from that table; the DNA yielded D and trimming. In the table there are more than 95,000 clones, roughly 87% of which are singletons. The sequence came from a woman over 75 with acute or convalescent COVID-19. Sequenced input: peripheral blood.

The CDR3 DNA reads as TGTGCCAGCAGCATAATAGGGGGGGGTCAAGAGACCCAGTACTTC. Protein product: CASSIIGGGQETQYF. This chain joins TRBV7-9 and TRBJ2-5, with TRBD2 as a possible D gene (7 bases). This CDR3 has 15 amino acids. Per the germline V gene, CDR1 is SEHNR and CDR2 is FQNEAQ (reference sequence). The V end was cut by 5 bases, the J end by 2 bases, with 15 bases between. Variable domain in full (rest from reference TRBV7-9 and TRBJ2-5): DTGVSQNPRHKITKRGQNVTFRCDPISEHNRLYWYRQTLGQGPEFLTYFQNEAQLEKSRLLSDRFSAERPKGSFSTLEIQRTEQGDSAMYLCASSIIGGGQETQYFGPGTRLLVL.